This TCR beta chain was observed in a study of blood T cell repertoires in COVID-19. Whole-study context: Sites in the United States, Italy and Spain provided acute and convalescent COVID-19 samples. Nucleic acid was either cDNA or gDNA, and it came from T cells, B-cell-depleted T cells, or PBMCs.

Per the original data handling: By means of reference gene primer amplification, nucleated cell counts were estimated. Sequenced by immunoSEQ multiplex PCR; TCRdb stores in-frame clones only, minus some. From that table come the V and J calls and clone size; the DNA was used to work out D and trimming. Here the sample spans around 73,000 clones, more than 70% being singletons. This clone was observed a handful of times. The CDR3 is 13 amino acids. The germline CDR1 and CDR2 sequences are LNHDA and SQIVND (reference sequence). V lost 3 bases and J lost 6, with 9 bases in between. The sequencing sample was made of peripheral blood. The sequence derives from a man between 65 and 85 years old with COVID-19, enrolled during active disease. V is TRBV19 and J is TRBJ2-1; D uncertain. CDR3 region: CASSILPGNEQFF. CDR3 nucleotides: TGTGCCAGTAGTATCCTTCCGGGCAATGAGCAGTTCTTC.